These 19 T cell receptor beta chains were sequenced from one sample in a study of blood T cell repertoires in COVID-19 (dated by TCRdb to about 2020). Libraries were made using the immunoSEQ multiplex PCR assay. This is the immuneACCESS table as TCRdb keeps it, with only in-frame sequences that have V and J called. A part of the clones is gone; compared with another copy, unresolved V genes explain less than half, and the rest is unexplained. This sample is represented by 150,000 to 200,000 clones; 89% of them were singletons. The ten largest clonotypes hold 0.7% to 0.9% of the sample. The sequenced sample consisted of PBMCs or T cells enriched from blood (not recorded which). The source is a woman under 30 who had recovered from COVID-19.

J is TRBJ2-7 and V is TRBV28; 7 bases agree with TRBD2. CDR1 MDHEN and CDR2 SYDVKM come from the germline V gene. The trim removed 5 bases at V and 0 bases at J, leaving 7 bases unmatched. The CDR3 has 15 amino acids. The CDR3, as DNA: TGTGCCAGCAGTCCCCGGGAGGCCAGCTCCTACGAGCAGTACTTC. Translation gives CASSPREASSYEQYF.

This sequence joins TRBV7-3 and TRBJ2-2, with TRBD1 identical over 8 bases. The junction had 8 bases not matched to a gene; V was cut back by 3 bases and J by 5 bases. The CDR3 is 16 amino acids. Germline loops: CDR1 SGHTA, CDR2 FQGTGA. In DNA, the CDR3 is TGTGCCAGCAGCTTCACCGGGACAGGCGTGACCGGGGAGCTGTTTTTT. Encoded protein: CASSFTGTGVTGELFF.

The chain carries TRBV9 and TRBJ2-7; 7 nucleotides agree with TRBD2. Germline CDR1 reads SGDLS; CDR2 reads YYNGEE. CDR3 length: 14 residues. Trimming cost V 3 bases and J 3 bases; bases outside gene matches: 6. As DNA, the CDR3 is TGTGCCAGCAGCGCCCATTTAGCGGGCTACGAGCAGTACTTC. This encodes CASSAHLAGYEQYF.

This CDR3 is CASSQDGGREETQYF. Written as DNA, the CDR3 is TGCGCCAGCAGCCAAGATGGGGGGAGAGAAGAGACCCAGTACTTC. The chain has TRBV4-1 and TRBJ2-5, with D possibly TRBD2 on 6 matching bases. Trimming removed 0 bases from V and 3 bases from J, with 11 bases in between. Germline V gene sequence: CDR1 MGHRA, CDR2 YSYEKL. CDR3 length: 15 amino acids.

This clone was seen more than once but under ten times. The chain uses TRBV7-9 and TRBJ1-1; D is perhaps TRBD1 (5 bases). The germline CDR1 and CDR2 sequences are SEHNR and FQNEAQ (reference sequence). The CDR3 contains 11 residues. V was clipped by 11 bases and J by 4 bases, with 11 bases between them. The CDR3 region is CAGGTGTEAFF. In DNA form, the CDR3 reads TGTGCCGGCGGGACGGGCACTGAAGCTTTCTTT.

The chain carries TRBV30 and TRBJ2-3; 8 nucleotides match TRBD2. Germline loops: CDR1 GTSNPN, CDR2 SVGIG (reference sequence). The CDR3 is 14 residues long. V was clipped by 3 bases and J by 4 bases; unmatched bases: 6. The CDR3 region is CAWRQREGADTQYF. The CDR3 DNA sequence: TGTGCCTGGAGGCAACGGGAGGGCGCAGATACGCAGTATTTT.

This chain connects TRBV9 to TRBJ2-7; TRBD1 might be the D (5 bases). Trimming removed 9 bases from V and 2 bases from J, with 18 bases in between. CDR3 length: 14 residues. Germline CDR1 reads SGDLS; CDR2 reads YYNGEE. As DNA, the CDR3 is TGTGCCAACACCGGGCAGGGTGAGACCTACGAGCAGTACTTC. Its translation is CANTGQGETYEQYF.

The chain is built from TRBV28 and TRBJ2-1; 10 bases align to TRBD2. Germline CDR1 is MDHEN and CDR2 is SYDVKM. With 4 bases clipped from V and 7 bases from J, the junction kept 28 bases outside the gene matches. There are 22 residues in the CDR3. As DNA, the CDR3 is TGTGCCAGCAGTTCGACGGGAGGTTTTACGGGACTAGCGCTCCCGGGCGGAAATGAGCAGTTCTTC. This gives the protein CASSSTGGFTGLALPGGNEQFF.

V and J are TRBV30 and TRBJ2-1, with 15 nucleotides matching TRBD2. V trimming: 1 base; J trimming: 9 bases; junction bases outside the gene matches: 7. The germline V gene encodes CDR1 GTSNPN and CDR2 SVGIG (reference sequence). The CDR3 has 16 amino acids. CDR3 nucleotides: TGTGCCTGGAGTGCACCAGGGACTAGCGGGAGGCCTGAGCAGTTCTTC. It encodes CAWSAPGTSGRPEQFF.

The chain uses TRBV2 and TRBJ2-1, with 8 bases fitting TRBD2. V dropped 7 bases and J dropped 8; count of bases not matched to a gene: 22. Germline V CDR1 and CDR2: SNHLY, FYNNEI. The CDR3 has 18 amino acids. The CDR3 region has the DNA TGTGCCAGCACTGGGGCAAGCGGGAGCTATGATATTTCGGATGAGCAGTTCTTC. It translates to CASTGASGSYDISDEQFF.

The rearrangement joins TRBV19 to TRBJ1-4; 7 positions match TRBD1. The V and J ends lost 3 bases and 7 bases, in that order; junction bases with no gene match: 8. CDR3 size: 15 residues. Germline V lookup: CDR1 LNHDA, CDR2 SQIVND (reference sequence). This CDR3 is CASSIRGGRREKLFF. Here the CDR3 DNA reads TGTGCCAGTAGTATTCGAGGGGGCAGACGTGAAAAACTGTTTTTT.

This clone was recorded once. The chain links TRBV7-9 to TRBJ1-4; D is possibly TRBD1 (6 bases). The length of the CDR3 is 14 residues. Trimming took off 5 bases at V and 8 bases at J, with 15 bases between the two ends. Germline V gives CDR1 SEHNR, CDR2 FQNEAQ (reference sequence). CDR3 DNA sequence: TGTGCCAGCAGCCCCGGGTTGACAGGCGAAAAACTGTTTTTT. The encoded protein is CASSPGLTGEKLFF.

The V and J genes are TRBV4-1 and TRBJ2-1, with 9 nucleotides matching TRBD2. Trimming took 2 bases from V and 5 from J; bases not matched to a gene: 4. From germline, CDR1 is MGHRA and CDR2 YSYEKL. CDR3 length: 15 amino acids. The CDR3: CASSQLGLADNEQFF. CDR3 bases: TGCGCCAGCAGCCAACTGGGACTAGCAGACAATGAGCAGTTCTTC.

The chain recombines TRBV4-3 with TRBJ2-4, with 9 positions matching TRBD2. Germline V gene data show CDR1 as LGHNA and CDR2 as YSLEER. V lost 1 base and J lost 0; bases outside the gene matches: 10. CDR3 size: 19 residues. The CDR3 protein is CASSQVAGGRKLAKNIQYF. The CDR3 DNA reads TGCGCCAGCAGCCAAGTTGCGGGAGGGCGCAAACTAGCCAAAAACATTCAGTACTTC.

The chain carries TRBV19 and TRBJ2-7; D is perhaps TRBD2 (5 bases). V was pared by 6 bases and J by 3 bases, with 12 bases between. Germline V lookup: CDR1 LNHDA, CDR2 SQIVND (reference sequence). This CDR3 is 13 amino acids long. This CDR3 reads CASSLDRGYEQYF. The CDR3 DNA sequence: TGTGCCAGTAGCCTCGACCGGGGCTACGAGCAGTACTTC.

V gene TRBV6-5 combines with J gene TRBJ1-5; D perhaps matches TRBD1 (5 bases). The CDR3 is 13 amino acids. V was trimmed by 6 bases and J by 9 bases, leaving 15 bases between them. Germline CDR1 reads MNHEY; CDR2 reads SVGAGI. Here the CDR3 DNA reads TGTGCCAGCAGCCCCGGGGGACTGGGGCCCCAGCATTTT. It encodes CASSPGGLGPQHF.

The V gene is TRBV19, the J gene TRBJ2-7; TRBD1 agrees at 8 bases. The ends lost 0 bases at V and 1 base at J; junction bases unmatched: 5. Germline loops: CDR1 LNHDA, CDR2 SQIVND (reference sequence). CDR3 size: 16 residues. The CDR3 bases are TGTGCCAGTAGTATAGACCGGGACAGGCTTTCCTACGAGCAGTACTTC. It specifies CASSIDRDRLSYEQYF.

The chain has TRBV28 and TRBJ2-7; D not certain. The CDR3 is made up of 12 amino acids. V was trimmed by 3 bases and J by 2 bases, leaving 5 bases between them. CDR1 MDHEN and CDR2 SYDVKM come from the germline V gene. The CDR3 DNA reads as TGTGCCAGCAGTTTTCCTCCCTACGAGCAGTACTTC. This translates into CASSFPPYEQYF.

V usage is TRBV5-6 and J usage is TRBJ1-6; TRBD1 aligns across 10 bases. V was pared by 7 bases and J by 7 bases, with 5 bases of the junction left unmatched. This CDR3 is built from 14 residues. Germline assignment: CDR1 SGHDT and CDR2 YYEEEE. The CDR3 DNA follows: TGTGCCAGCGGCCGGGACAGGGGAAATTCACCCCTCCACTTT. Residues: CASGRDRGNSPLHF.